In its sample, the clone carrying this T cell receptor (beta chain) was seen a few times. As yet, its antigen is unknown. Using its own MiXCR run on the RT-PCR reads, TCRdb lists one record per CDR3 protein. Altogether 500,000 to 750,000 distinct CDR3 sequences are present, about 14% being singletons, with the ten largest covering roughly 11%. The sample is drawn from a study of response to subunit inactivated influenza vaccine. Findings and caveats of the study: Authors suggested that a seasonal influenza vaccination recruits few new T cells each time.

CDR3 size: 16 residues. Germline V gene lookup returns CDR1 LGHNA and CDR2 YSLEER. Trimming stripped 0 bases from V and 7 bases from J, with 16 bases between. The clonotype comes from a man aged 50-60 years who received an inactivated influenza vaccine. The chain combines TRBV4-3 with TRBJ2-1; no firm D call. This specimen consisted of PBMCs from blood, obtained less than 13 days after vaccination. The CDR3, as DNA: TGCGCCAGCAGCCAAGATCACCCCCCGCGACATAATGAGCAGTTCTTC. Translation gives CASSQDHPPRHNEQFF.